A single sample is the source of the 27 T cell receptor beta chains below, sequenced in a study of cytomegalovirus exposure and HLA in healthy donors. Here immunoSEQ multiplex PCR was the method, and the copy in TCRdb shows in-frame clones only, minus some. The sample contains about 160,000 clones, approximately 96% of which appear only once. The source material was PBMCs. These receptor sequences come from a woman younger than 35 in good health and CMV-seronegative.

The rearrangement uses TRBV4-2 and TRBJ2-5, with 8 positions matching TRBD1. CDR1 and CDR2 (germline): LGHNA, YNFKEQ. The J segment lost 2 bases and the V segment lost 0 bases, leaving 2 bases of the junction unmatched. CDR3 length: 15 residues. CDR3 sequence reads: CASSQEWTGQETQYF. Here the CDR3 DNA reads TGTGCCAGCAGCCAAGAATGGACAGGGCAAGAGACCCAGTACTTC.

This clone showed up just once. The genes are TRBV15 and TRBJ1-6; D might be TRBD1 (6 bases). CDR3 size: 14 residues. With 1 base removed from V and 6 bases from J, the gap between germline ends came to 7 bases. The germline V gene has CDR1 LNHNV and CDR2 YYDKDF (reference sequence). CDR3 amino acids: CATSRGRGNSPLHF. The CDR3, as DNA: TGTGCCACCAGCAGAGGCAGGGGTAATTCACCCCTCCACTTT.

The chain uses TRBV19 and TRBJ2-6; D is uncertain. CDR1 and CDR2 from the germline V gene are LNHDA and SQIVND (reference sequence). The CDR3 is 16 residues long. The V end lost 2 bases, the J end lost 0 bases, and 8 bases lay between the germline ends. The CDR3: CASSILTDSGANVLTF. In DNA, the CDR3 is TGTGCCAGTAGTATACTTACAGACTCTGGGGCCAACGTCCTGACTTTC.

The chain combines TRBV7-8 with TRBJ2-1, with 9 bases fitting TRBD1. Trimming removed 5 bases from V and 3 bases from J; junction bases left unmatched: 8. This CDR3 contains 16 residues. Germline V gene sequence: CDR1 SGHVS, CDR2 FQNEAQ. The CDR3 here is CASSIRTGDFYNEQFF. Here the CDR3 DNA reads TGTGCCAGCAGCATACGGACAGGGGATTTCTACAATGAGCAGTTCTTC.

This clone was detected once. The genes are TRBV19 and TRBJ1-2; 8 nucleotides line up with TRBD1. The CDR3 loop spans 15 amino acids. The V gene's germline CDR1 is LNHDA and CDR2 SQIVND (reference sequence). V was pared by 2 bases and J by 4 bases, with 6 bases of the junction left unmatched. CDR3 nucleotide sequence: TGTGCCAGTAGTATAAGTTCAGGGGGCGTCTATGGCTACACCTTC. Protein product: CASSISSGGVYGYTF.

The rearrangement uses TRBV18 and TRBJ2-7; TRBD1 matches at 8 bases. V shed 4 bases, J shed 5 bases, and the junction held 10 bases outside the gene matches. The CDR3 totals 15 residues. CDR1 is KGHSH and CDR2 is LQKENI in the germline V gene. This CDR3 is CASSLTLTGDNEQYF. DNA of the CDR3: TGTGCCAGCTCACTCACTTTGACAGGGGACAACGAGCAGTACTTC. Combining the CDR3 with reference TRBV18 and TRBJ2-7 gives the whole variable domain NAGVMQNPRHLVRRRGQEARLRCSPMKGHSHVYWYRQLPEEGLKFMVYLQKENIIDESGMPKERFSAEFPKEGPSILRIQQVVRGDSAAYFCASSLTLTGDNEQYFGPGTRLTVT.

The chain is built from TRBV4-2 and TRBJ2-5, with D unresolved. The CDR3 length is 15 residues. The V gene's germline CDR1 is LGHNA and CDR2 YNFKEQ. Trimming left V 0 bases short and J 1 base short, with 9 bases between. The CDR3 is CASSQEVLAQETQYF. The CDR3 DNA is TGTGCCAGCAGCCAAGAAGTACTCGCCCAAGAGACCCAGTACTTC.

Note on this clone: The same CDR3 can be traced to other DNA sequences in this sample. This chain uses TRBV30 with TRBJ1-5; 11 bases fit TRBD1. Trimming at V came to 1 base and at J to 1 base, leaving 0 bases not matched to a gene. Germline assignment: CDR1 GTSNPN and CDR2 SVGIG (reference sequence). The CDR3 is 15 residues long. CDR3 DNA sequence: TGTGCCTGGAGTGGGGACAGGGGGAGCAATCAGCCCCAGCATTTT. Its translation is CAWSGDRGSNQPQHF.

The genes are TRBV27 and TRBJ1-4; the D is unclear. The V gene's germline CDR1 is MNHEY and CDR2 SMNVEV (reference sequence). The ends were cut back, 5 bases at V and 10 bases at J, with 26 bases in the middle. The CDR3 length is 17 residues. The CDR3 here is CASSPRQPTAKLPKLFF. The CDR3, as DNA: TGTGCCAGCAGTCCGCGGCAGCCCACGGCCAAGCTTCCAAAACTGTTTTTT.

The CDR3 is CASSFGREGTDTQYF. The CDR3 DNA follows: TGTGCCAGCAGCTTCGGGAGGGAAGGCACAGATACGCAGTATTTT. This sequence joins TRBV7-9 and TRBJ2-3; TRBD2 matches 8 bases. V lost 3 bases and J lost 1; bases outside the gene matches: 3. Germline V gene lookup returns CDR1 SEHNR and CDR2 FQNEAQ (reference sequence). The length of the CDR3 is 15 residues.

The CDR3 is CSAWDSYGYTF. The CDR3 DNA follows: TGCAGTGCTTGGGACAGCTATGGCTACACCTTC. This chain joins TRBV20-1 and TRBJ1-2; 7 bases fit TRBD1. Trimming took 5 bases from V and 4 from J; bases not matched to a gene: 1. Germline loops: CDR1 DFQATT, CDR2 SNEGSKA (reference sequence). This CDR3 spans 11 amino acids.

The genes are TRBV2 and TRBJ2-3, with D hard to call. V lost 4 bases and J 3 bases, leaving 8 bases between the germline ends. CDR1 is SNHLY and CDR2 is FYNNEI in the germline V gene. This CDR3 region has 13 residues. CDR3 amino acids: CASSAPGTDTQYF. The DNA for the CDR3 is TGTGCCAGCAGTGCGCCCGGGACAGATACGCAGTATTTT.

The chain has TRBV27 and TRBJ2-1; D remains ambiguous. This CDR3 spans 13 amino acids. V lost 0 bases and J lost 6, with 6 bases in between. Germline-derived CDR1 and CDR2 are MNHEY and SMNVEV (reference sequence). The CDR3 region is CASSLSNSNEQFF. The CDR3 nucleotides are TGTGCCAGCAGTTTATCGAATAGCAATGAGCAGTTCTTC.

The chain employs TRBV19 and TRBJ1-2, with a tentative D call TRBD1 (5 bases). The CDR3 consists of 13 residues. Germline lookup yields CDR1 LNHDA and CDR2 SQIVND (reference sequence). The V gene lost 7 bases and the J gene lost 4 bases, with 13 bases spanning the gap. CDR3 loop: CASTPTETYGYTF. CDR3 sequence (DNA): TGTGCCAGTACTCCGACAGAGACCTATGGCTACACCTTC.

V gene TRBV4-2 combines with J gene TRBJ2-1, with D possibly being TRBD2 (5 bases). This CDR3 has 16 amino acids. The germline V gene has CDR1 LGHNA and CDR2 YNFKEQ. V gave up 0 bases and J gave up 4 bases, with 13 bases separating them. CDR3 bases: TGTGCCAGCAGCCAAGACGCGAGCGGCGGTTACAATGAGCAGTTCTTC. Translating it yields CASSQDASGGYNEQFF.

This clone was seen once. V and J are TRBV5-1 and TRBJ1-4; D possibly corresponds to TRBD1 (5 bases). The germline V gene encodes CDR1 SGHRS and CDR2 YFSETQ. The V end lost 4 bases, the J end lost 4 bases, and 11 bases lay between the germline ends. The CDR3 is 14 residues long. The CDR3: CASSQDSFNEKLFF. In DNA, the CDR3 is TGCGCCAGCAGCCAAGACAGCTTTAATGAAAAACTGTTTTTT.

The J gene is TRBJ1-2, the V gene TRBV5-4; 10 bases match TRBD1. This CDR3 region has 14 residues. After removal of 2 bases from V and 7 bases from J, the junction contained 5 bases not matched to a gene. Germline values: CDR1 SGHNT, CDR2 YYREEE (reference sequence). Here the CDR3 reads CASSFDRGRPGYTF. DNA of the CDR3: TGTGCCAGCAGCTTTGACAGGGGGCGCCCTGGCTACACCTTC.

The rearrangement links TRBV11-2 to TRBJ2-3; maybe TRBD1 (6 bases). The CDR3 has 15 residues. Germline assignment: CDR1 SGHAT and CDR2 FQNNGV. The V and J ends lost 8 bases and 5 bases respectively, with 20 bases between them. The DNA for the CDR3 is TGTGCCAGCGCTAAAGGGGGAGAGAGCCTAGATACGCAGTATTTT. Amino acid sequence: CASAKGGESLDTQYF.

The gene calls are TRBV7-2 and TRBJ1-1; weak D call: TRBD1 (5 bases). Germline V gene sequence: CDR1 SGHTA, CDR2 FQGNSA. The CDR3 consists of 13 residues. The V gene lost 6 bases and the J gene lost 1 base, with 9 bases spanning the gap. The CDR3 loop is CASSMGGNTEAFF. DNA of the CDR3: TGTGCCAGCAGTATGGGGGGGAACACTGAAGCTTTCTTT.

Remarks on this clone: Other nucleotide sequences from this sample produce the same CDR3. The rearrangement uses TRBV27 and TRBJ2-7; 10 bases agree with TRBD1. The germline gives CDR1 MNHEY, CDR2 SMNVEV (reference sequence). The J segment lost 1 base and the V segment lost 6 bases, leaving 6 bases of the junction unmatched. CDR3 length: 15 residues. The CDR3 DNA reads as TGTGCCAGCAGCCTAGGACAGGGGGGGTCCTACGAGCAGTACTTC. Encoded protein: CASSLGQGGSYEQYF.

V gene TRBV30 combines with J gene TRBJ1-4; TRBD1 matches at 8 bases. This CDR3 spans 12 amino acids. CDR1 GTSNPN and CDR2 SVGIG come from the germline V gene (reference sequence). After removal of 4 bases from V and 8 bases from J, the junction contained 3 bases not matched to a gene. The CDR3 coding sequence is TGTGCCTGGAAAACAGGGGGGGAAAAACTGTTTTTT. Its translation is CAWKTGGEKLFF.

The V gene is TRBV4-1, the J gene TRBJ1-5; D is undetermined. Looked up from germline, CDR1 is MGHRA and CDR2 is YSYEKL. V was pared by 4 bases and J by 7 bases, with 20 bases between. This CDR3 comprises 16 residues. As DNA, the CDR3 is TGCGCCAGCAGCCCCCTGCCGTCTTTTGGGAGCCAGCCCCAGCATTTT. Its protein product is CASSPLPSFGSQPQHF.

The chain employs TRBV19 and TRBJ2-5, with 9 bases identical to TRBD1. After removal of 5 bases from V and 5 bases from J, the junction contained 9 bases not matched to a gene. CDR1 and CDR2 from the germline V gene are LNHDA and SQIVND (reference sequence). The CDR3 is 15 residues long. CDR3 bases: TGTGCCAGTAGTTTCGGGACAGGGAGGGGTGAGACCCAGTACTTC. It translates to CASSFGTGRGETQYF.

V and J are TRBV5-1 and TRBJ2-3; a possible D gene is TRBD2 (5 bases). V lost 0 bases and J 5 bases, leaving 25 bases between the germline ends. The CDR3 covers 19 residues. Germline V lookup: CDR1 SGHRS, CDR2 YFSETQ. This CDR3 reads CASSLEVGVGVNPGDTQYF. The CDR3, as DNA: TGCGCCAGCAGCTTGGAGGTCGGGGTCGGGGTGAACCCTGGAGATACGCAGTATTTT.

The rearrangement joins TRBV4-2 to TRBJ2-3; 13 bases are a match to TRBD2. J gave up 4 bases and V 4 bases, and 5 bases lay outside the gene matches. The CDR3 sequence is 16 residues long. Germline-derived CDR1 and CDR2 are LGHNA and YNFKEQ. The CDR3 sequence is CASSLRLAGGSDTQYF. The CDR3 bases are TGTGCCAGCAGCCTCCGACTAGCGGGGGGATCAGATACGCAGTATTTT.

The J gene is TRBJ1-2, the V gene TRBV7-2, with D perhaps TRBD1 (5 bases). V lost 4 bases and J lost 8, with 23 bases in between. Germline CDR1 reads SGHTA; CDR2 reads FQGNSA. This CDR3 is 16 amino acids long. The CDR3 loop is CASSSPYFGQGRGYTF. In nucleotides, the CDR3 is TGTGCCAGCAGCTCTCCCTATTTTGGGCAGGGCCGCGGCTACACCTTC. Looking up the rest from reference TRBV7-2 and TRBJ1-2 gives the full variable domain: GAGVSQSPSNKVTEKGKDVELRCDPISGHTALYWYRQSLGQGLEFLIYFQGNSAPDKSGLPSDRFSAERTGGSVSTLTIQRTQQEDSAVYLCASSSPYFGQGRGYTFGSGTRLTVV.

For the CDR3, the DNA is TGTGCCAGCAGCCAGGACAGGAGCTACGAGCAGTACTTC. Translating gives CASSQDRSYEQYF. The J gene is TRBJ2-7, the V gene TRBV7-2; 7 bases map to TRBD1. The CDR3 is 13 residues long. The J segment lost 3 bases and the V segment lost 5 bases, leaving 4 bases of the junction unmatched. Germline CDR1 reads SGHTA; CDR2 reads FQGNSA.